This TCR beta chain was recorded in a study of human versus mouse CDR3 diversity and MHC coevolution. Findings and limits, study-wide: Roughly 1.5 million TCR beta clonotypes were estimated for humans, the largest repertoire. Mice had fewer CDR3 deletions and insertions than humans on average.

On this clone: The antigen is undetermined.

Cells were CD45RO-negative CD62L-positive naive CD4 T cells sorted from PBMCs. Germline assignment: CDR1 MDHEN and CDR2 SYDVKM. This CDR3 has 15 amino acids. The V gene end was trimmed by 5 bases and the J gene end by 6 bases; junction bases not matched to a gene: 5. Measured with immunoSEQ multiplex PCR; TCRdb has only the in-frame clones, and not every one. The table includes over 60,000 clones, 85% to 95% detected once. The TCR originated in a person aged 30-69 years in good health. Source material: naive CD4+ T cells from blood. The subset is: CD45RO-negative CD62L-positive naive CD4 T cells. The chain recombines TRBV28 with TRBJ2-1; 12 bases agree with TRBD2. CDR3 sequence: CASSRLAGGGNEQFF. The CDR3 nucleotides read TGTGCCAGCAGTCGCCTAGCGGGAGGGGGCAATGAGCAGTTCTTC.